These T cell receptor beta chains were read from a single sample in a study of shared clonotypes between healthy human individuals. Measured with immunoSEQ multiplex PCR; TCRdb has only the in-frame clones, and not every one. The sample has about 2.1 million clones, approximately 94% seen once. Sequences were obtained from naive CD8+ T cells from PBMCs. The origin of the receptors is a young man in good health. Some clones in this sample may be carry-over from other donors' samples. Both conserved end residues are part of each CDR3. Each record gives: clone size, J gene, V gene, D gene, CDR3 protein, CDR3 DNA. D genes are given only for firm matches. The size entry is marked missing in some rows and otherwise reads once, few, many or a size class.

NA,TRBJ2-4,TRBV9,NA,CASSVGGGQNIQYF,TGTGCCAGCAGCGTAGGAGGAGGACAAAACATTCAGTACTTC
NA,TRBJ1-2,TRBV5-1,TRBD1,CASSGTGDYGYTF,TGCGCCAGCAGCGGGACAGGAGATTATGGCTACACCTTC
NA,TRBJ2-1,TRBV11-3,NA,CASSLAGRDDEQFF,TGTGCCAGCAGCTTAGCGGGGCGTGATGATGAGCAGTTCTTC
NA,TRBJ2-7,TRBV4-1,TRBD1,CASSQAKGQGASDEQYF,TGCGCCAGCAGCCAAGCTAAAGGCCAGGGGGCCTCGGACGAGCAGTACTTC
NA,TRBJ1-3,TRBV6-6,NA,CASSYSEGVGNTIYF,TGTGCCAGCAGTTACTCAGAGGGGGTCGGAAACACCATATATTTT
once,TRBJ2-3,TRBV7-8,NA,CASSLVGRDTQYF,TGTGCCAGCAGCTTGGTGGGTAGGGATACGCAGTATTTT
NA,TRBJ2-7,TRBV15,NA,CATSRDTKDEQYF,TGTGCCACCAGCAGAGATACCAAAGACGAGCAGTACTTC
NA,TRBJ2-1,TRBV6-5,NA,CASSYYRDPRYNEQFF,TGTGCCAGCAGTTACTACCGGGACCCGCGATACAATGAGCAGTTCTTC
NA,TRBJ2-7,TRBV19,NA,CASSHGDPYEQYF,TGTGCCAGTAGTCACGGGGATCCCTACGAGCAGTACTTC
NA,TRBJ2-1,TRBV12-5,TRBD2,CASALSPRTRDYNEQFF,TGTGCTAGTGCCCTCTCTCCGCGGACTAGGGACTACAATGAGCAGTTCTTC
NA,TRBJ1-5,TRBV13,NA,CASSGRQTNQPQHF,TGTGCCAGCAGCGGACGACAGACCAATCAGCCCCAGCATTTT
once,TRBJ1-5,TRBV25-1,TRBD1,CASSPEGAGNQPQHF,TGTGCCAGCAGCCCCGAGGGGGCGGGCAATCAGCCCCAGCATTTT
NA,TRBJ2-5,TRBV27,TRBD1,CASSISRGWETQYF,TGTGCCAGCAGTATATCCAGGGGGTGGGAGACCCAGTACTTC
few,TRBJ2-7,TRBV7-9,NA,CASSLGASRYEQYF,TGTGCCAGCAGCTTAGGAGCCAGCCGCTACGAGCAGTACTTC
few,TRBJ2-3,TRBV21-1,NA,CASSKVTRLRQGACADTQYF,TGTGCCAGCAGCAAAGTAACCCGTTTACGACAGGGGGCTTGTGCAGATACGCAGTATTTT
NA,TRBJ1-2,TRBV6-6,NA,CASSYSNAGYTF,TGTGCCAGCAGTTACTCGAATGCGGGCTACACCTTC
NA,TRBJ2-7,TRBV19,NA,CASSMGQGSYEQYF,TGTGCCAGTAGTATGGGGCAGGGATCCTACGAGCAGTACTTC
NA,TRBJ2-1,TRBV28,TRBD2,CASSALAGGYNEQFF,TGTGCCAGCAGTGCGCTAGCGGGAGGCTACAATGAGCAGTTCTTC
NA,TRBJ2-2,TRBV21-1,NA,CARTGTRFFGELFF,TGTGCCAGGACCGGGACTAGGTTCTTCGGGGAGCTGTTTTTT
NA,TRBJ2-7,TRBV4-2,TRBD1,CASSAGTVVYEQYF,TGTGCCAGCAGCGCCGGGACAGTCGTATACGAGCAGTACTTC
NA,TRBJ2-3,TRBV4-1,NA,CASSQDLPESGDTQYF,TGCGCCAGCAGCCAAGATTTACCAGAAAGCGGGGATACGCAGTATTTT
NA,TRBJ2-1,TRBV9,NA,CASSTDLLINEQFF,TGTGCCAGCAGCACCGACCTTCTTATCAATGAGCAGTTCTTC
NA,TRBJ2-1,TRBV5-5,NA,CASSPTSPAYNEQFF,TGTGCCAGCAGCCCAACTAGCCCTGCATACAATGAGCAGTTCTTC
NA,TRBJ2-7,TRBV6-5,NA,CASSTRPAYEQYF,TGTGCCAGCAGTACCCGACCTGCCTACGAGCAGTACTTC
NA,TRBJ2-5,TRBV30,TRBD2,CACRTSGEETQYF,TGTGCCTGCCGGACTAGCGGAGAAGAGACCCAGTACTTC
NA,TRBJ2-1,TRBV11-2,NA,CASSLSWGSGNEQFF,TGTGCCAGCAGCCTGAGTTGGGGGAGCGGCAATGAGCAGTTCTTC
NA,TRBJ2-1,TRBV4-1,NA,CASSQGRTYNEQFF,TGCGCCAGCAGCCAAGGGAGGACTTACAATGAGCAGTTCTTC
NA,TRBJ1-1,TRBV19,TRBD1,CASSTLGSGQGSDAFF,TGTGCCAGTAGTACCCTAGGATCGGGACAGGGGTCGGATGCTTTCTTT
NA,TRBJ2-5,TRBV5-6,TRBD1,CASSFLSQNDRGETQYF,TGTGCCAGCAGCTTTCTATCCCAAAACGACAGGGGAGAGACCCAGTACTTC
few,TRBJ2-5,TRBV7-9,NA,CASSHRDGETQYF,TGTGCCAGCAGCCACCGGGACGGAGAGACCCAGTACTTC
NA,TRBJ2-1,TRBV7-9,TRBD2,CASSPPLRTSGRDEQFF,TGTGCCAGCAGCCCCCCGCTGCGGACTAGCGGGAGAGACGAGCAGTTCTTC
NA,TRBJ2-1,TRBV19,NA,CASSIDLPGSLYNEQFF,TGTGCCAGTAGTATAGACCTCCCGGGATCCCTATACAATGAGCAGTTCTTC
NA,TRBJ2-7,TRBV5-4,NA,CASSFLTGPLSSYEQYF,TGTGCCAGCAGCTTCTTGACAGGTCCACTTAGCTCCTACGAGCAGTACTTC
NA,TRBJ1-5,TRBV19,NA,CASSSRENSNQPQHF,TGTGCCAGTAGTAGCCGTGAGAATAGCAATCAGCCCCAGCATTTT
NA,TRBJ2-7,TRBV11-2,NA,CASSPSRQKRSEQYF,TGTGCCAGCAGCCCCAGTAGACAGAAGAGGTCCGAGCAGTACTTC
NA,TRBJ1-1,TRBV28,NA,CASSSLVVNGFEAFF,TGTGCCAGCAGTTCCCTCGTCGTTAATGGGTTTGAAGCTTTCTTT
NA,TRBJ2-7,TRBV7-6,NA,CASSTRRTDSSYEQYF,TGTGCCAGCAGCACCCGACGGACTGATAGCTCCTACGAGCAGTACTTC
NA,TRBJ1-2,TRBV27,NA,CASSLSIGGHGYYGYTF,TGTGCCAGCAGTTTATCGATTGGAGGGCACGGGTACTATGGCTACACCTTC
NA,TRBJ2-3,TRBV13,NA,CASSPQGRKSTDTQYF,TGTGCCAGCAGCCCCCAGGGCAGGAAAAGCACAGATACGCAGTATTTT
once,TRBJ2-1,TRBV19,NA,CASSIDPGGISENEQFF,TGTGCCAGTAGTATAGATCCTGGCGGGATTAGTGAAAATGAGCAGTTCTTC
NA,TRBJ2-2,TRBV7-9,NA,CALWGAGELFF,TGTGCCCTATGGGGGGCCGGGGAGCTGTTTTTT
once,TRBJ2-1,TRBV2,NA,CASLGRDSYNEQFF,TGTGCCAGCCTAGGCAGGGACTCCTACAATGAGCAGTTCTTC
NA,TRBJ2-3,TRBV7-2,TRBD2,CASSSRDYTDTQYF,TGTGCCAGCAGCTCACGGGACTACACAGATACGCAGTATTTT
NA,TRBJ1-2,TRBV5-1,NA,CASSSFLGQASYGYTF,TGCGCCAGCAGCTCATTCCTGGGGCAGGCAAGCTATGGCTACACCTTC
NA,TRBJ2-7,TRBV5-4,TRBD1,CASSQGQSYEQYF,TGTGCCAGCAGCCAGGGACAGAGCTACGAGCAGTACTTC